The rows below give T cell receptor beta chains drawn from one sample of a study. TCRdb reanalysed the 5' RACE reads using MiXCR and keeps one entry per CDR3 protein. The sample has approximately 30,000 distinct CDR3 sequences, about 24% seen once; the top ten hold around 4.5%. The sequenced material came from memory CD4+ T cells sorted from blood. The receptors here all came from a female donor with breast cancer. The CDR3 runs from the conserved cysteine through the conserved F or W. Each record gives: V gene, D gene, J gene, clone size, CDR3 DNA, CDR3 protein. A D gene is named only where the DNA matches it firmly. Only some rows state a clone size, as once, few, many or a class for expanded clones.

v_call: TRBV6-5
d_call: TRBD1
j_call: TRBJ1-2
clone_size: many
cdr3_nt: TGTGCCAGCAGTTACCGAGACAGGGCCCCTAACTATGGCTACACCTTC
cdr3_aa: CASSYRDRAPNYGYTF

v_call: TRBV5-4
d_call: TRBD2
j_call: TRBJ2-3
clone_size: few
cdr3_nt: TGTGCCAGCAGCTTGGCCGCCGGCAGCGGGAGGGGCGGGGGCACAGATACGCAGTATTTT
cdr3_aa: CASSLAAGSGRGGGTDTQYF

v_call: TRBV6-2/TRBV6-3
d_call: NA
j_call: TRBJ2-1
clone_size: medium-sized
cdr3_nt: TGTGCCAGCAGTTACGCTTTTACTAGCACCGGGGGTGAGCAGTTCTTC
cdr3_aa: CASSYAFTSTGGEQFF

v_call: TRBV28
d_call: NA
j_call: TRBJ2-1
clone_size: NA
cdr3_nt: TGTGCCGGCAGTTTGGGGACCTCCTACAATGAGCAGTTCTTC
cdr3_aa: CAGSLGTSYNEQFF

v_call: TRBV7-9
d_call: NA
j_call: TRBJ2-3
clone_size: many
cdr3_nt: TGTGCCAGCAGCACCCTTAGCACAGATACGCAGTATTTT
cdr3_aa: CASSTLSTDTQYF

v_call: TRBV6-1
d_call: NA
j_call: TRBJ1-2
clone_size: NA
cdr3_nt: TGTGCCAGCAGTGAATCCCCAGGGTACTATGGCTACACCTTC
cdr3_aa: CASSESPGYYGYTF

v_call: TRBV28
d_call: NA
j_call: TRBJ2-1
clone_size: NA
cdr3_nt: TGTGCCAGCAGCCCGACAGGAGGGATTTACAATGAGCAGTTCTTC
cdr3_aa: CASSPTGGIYNEQFF

v_call: TRBV18
d_call: TRBD1
j_call: TRBJ1-5
clone_size: NA
cdr3_nt: TGTGCCAGCTCACCGGGACAGTCGGGTCAGCCCCAGCATTTT
cdr3_aa: CASSPGQSGQPQHF

v_call: TRBV2
d_call: TRBD1
j_call: TRBJ2-3
clone_size: few
cdr3_nt: TGTGCCAGCAGTGAATACAGGACAGGGTACAAAGATACGCAGTATTTT
cdr3_aa: CASSEYRTGYKDTQYF

v_call: TRBV12-5
d_call: TRBD1
j_call: TRBJ2-7
clone_size: many
cdr3_nt: TGTGCTAGTGGCCCAGACAGGGTAATATGGTACTTC
cdr3_aa: CASGPDRVIWYF

v_call: TRBV6-5
d_call: NA
j_call: TRBJ1-4
clone_size: many
cdr3_nt: TGTGCCAGCAGTTACTCGAACGTGGGGAGAGAAAAACTGTTTTTT
cdr3_aa: CASSYSNVGREKLFF

v_call: TRBV20-1
d_call: NA
j_call: TRBJ2-2
clone_size: NA
cdr3_nt: TGCAGTGCTGTGGGGGACACCGGGGAGCTGTTTTTT
cdr3_aa: CSAVGDTGELFF

v_call: TRBV29-1
d_call: NA
j_call: TRBJ2-6
clone_size: few
cdr3_nt: TGCAGCGTTAGGGGATGGGGCGCCGGGGCCAACGTCCTGACTTTC
cdr3_aa: CSVRGWGAGANVLTF

v_call: TRBV29-1
d_call: TRBD1
j_call: TRBJ2-5
clone_size: few
cdr3_nt: TGCAGCGTTGAGCACAGGGGGGCAACCCAAGAGACCCAGTACTTC
cdr3_aa: CSVEHRGATQETQYF

v_call: TRBV7-2
d_call: NA
j_call: TRBJ2-7
clone_size: many
cdr3_nt: TGTGCCAGCAGCTCCTCTCAGGGTTACGAGCAGTACTTC
cdr3_aa: CASSSSQGYEQYF

v_call: TRBV7-9
d_call: NA
j_call: TRBJ2-1
clone_size: many
cdr3_nt: TGTGCCAGCAGCTTATCTTTGGGAGTAAGTTACAATGAGCAGTTCTTC
cdr3_aa: CASSLSLGVSYNEQFF

v_call: TRBV27
d_call: NA
j_call: TRBJ2-5
clone_size: few
cdr3_nt: TGTGCCAGCGGGCCCCTTGGGGCAGGGGAGACCCAGTACTTC
cdr3_aa: CASGPLGAGETQYF

v_call: TRBV4-2
d_call: NA
j_call: TRBJ1-1
clone_size: NA
cdr3_nt: TGTGCCAGCAGCAAGGGGAGCACTGAAGCTTTCTTT
cdr3_aa: CASSKGSTEAFF